This T cell receptor beta chain was found in a study of T cell responses to AZD1222 COVID-19 vaccine. The germline V gene has CDR1 SGHRS and CDR2 YFSETQ. This CDR3 region has 15 residues. The germline V and J ends were trimmed by 7 bases and 0 bases, with 11 bases remaining between them. Repertoires were generated with immunoSEQ multiplex PCR, while TCRdb's copy carries only in-frame clones and drops some. The sample lists around 52,000 clones, approximately 84% occurring once. This sample comprised peripheral blood, obtained on day 0 of AZD1222 vaccination. The chain uses TRBV5-1 and TRBJ1-6, with D maybe TRBD1 (5 bases). The source of this sequence is an adult in good health. CDR3 protein: CASSNRSSYNSPLHF. Here the CDR3 DNA reads TGCGCCAGCTCTAACAGGAGCTCCTATAATTCACCCCTCCACTTT.